The source of this TCR beta chain is a study of blood T cell repertoires in COVID-19. The assay was immunoSEQ multiplex PCR, and TCRdb's table has in-frame clones only and misses some. Seen here are more than 60,000 clones, around 80% observed once, and the top ten hold less than 6%. The CDR3 runs to 14 residues. CDR1 and CDR2 (germline): SNHLY, FYNNEI. J lost 6 bases, V lost 3 bases, and 6 bases had no gene match. The TCR comes from a man aged 55 to 69 with active or convalescent COVID-19. Material: peripheral blood. The chain carries TRBV2 and TRBJ2-7; 9 bases match TRBD1. CDR3 DNA sequence: TGTGCCAGCAGTGATCGGGACAGGGATGGCGAGCAGTACTTC. Amino acid sequence: CASSDRDRDGEQYF.